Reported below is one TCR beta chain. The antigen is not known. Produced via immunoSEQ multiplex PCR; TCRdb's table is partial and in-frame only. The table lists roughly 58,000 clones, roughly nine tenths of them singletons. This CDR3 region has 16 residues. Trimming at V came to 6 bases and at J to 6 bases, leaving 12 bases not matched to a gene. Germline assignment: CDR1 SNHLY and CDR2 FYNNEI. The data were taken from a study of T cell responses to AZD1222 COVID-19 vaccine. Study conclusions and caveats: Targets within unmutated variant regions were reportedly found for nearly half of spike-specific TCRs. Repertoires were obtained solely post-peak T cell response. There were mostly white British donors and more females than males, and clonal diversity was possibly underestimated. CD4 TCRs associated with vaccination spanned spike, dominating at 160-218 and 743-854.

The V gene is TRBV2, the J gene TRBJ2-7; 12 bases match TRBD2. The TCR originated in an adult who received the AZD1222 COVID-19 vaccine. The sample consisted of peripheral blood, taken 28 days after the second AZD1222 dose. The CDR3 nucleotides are TGTGCCAGCAGCGTTGGGCTAGCGGGAGGGAATGGCGAGCAGTACTTC. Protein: CASSVGLAGGNGEQYF.